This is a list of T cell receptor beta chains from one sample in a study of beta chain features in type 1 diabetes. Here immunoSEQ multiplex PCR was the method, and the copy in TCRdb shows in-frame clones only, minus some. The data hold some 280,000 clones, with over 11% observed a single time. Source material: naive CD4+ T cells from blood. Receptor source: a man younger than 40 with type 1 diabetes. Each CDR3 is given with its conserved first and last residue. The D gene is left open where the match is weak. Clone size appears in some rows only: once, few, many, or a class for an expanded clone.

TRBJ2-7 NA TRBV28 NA TGTGCCAGCAGTTCGGGACATAGCTACGAGCAGTACTTC CASSSGHSYEQYF
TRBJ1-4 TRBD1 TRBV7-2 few TGTGCCAGCAGCTTAGGACAGGGCGCCGAAAAACTGTTTTTT CASSLGQGAEKLFF
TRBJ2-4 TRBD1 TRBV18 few TGTGCCAGCTCACCAGCCGGGACAGGGAAAAACATTCAGTACTTC CASSPAGTGKNIQYF
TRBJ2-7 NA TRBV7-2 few TGTGCCAGCAGCCCGCGACAGAGCTCCTACGAGCAGTACTTC CASSPRQSSYEQYF
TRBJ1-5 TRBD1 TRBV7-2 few TGTGCCAGCAGCGGGACAGGGAACAATCAGCCCCAGCATTTT CASSGTGNNQPQHF
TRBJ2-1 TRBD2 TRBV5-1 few TGCGCCAGCATCCATGGGACTAGCGGGATCTATGAGCAGTTCTTC CASIHGTSGIYEQFF
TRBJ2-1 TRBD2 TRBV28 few TGTGCCGTCACTAGCGTAAATGAGCAGTTCTTC CAVTSVNEQFF
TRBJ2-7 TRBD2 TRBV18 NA TGTGCCAGCTCGCCGACTAGCGGGAGCTCCTACGAGCAGTACTTC CASSPTSGSSYEQYF
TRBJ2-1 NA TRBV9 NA TGTGCCAGCAGCCCACGGGGTACTTTGGCTTTGAACAATGAGCAGTTCTTC CASSPRGTLALNNEQFF
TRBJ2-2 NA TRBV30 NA TGTGCCTGGAGTGTAGTTTACACCGCGAGGACCGGGGAGCTGTTTTTT CAWSVVYTARTGELFF
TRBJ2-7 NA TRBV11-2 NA TGTGCCAGCAGCTTAGCGTCAGGGGACTACGAGCAGTACTTC CASSLASGDYEQYF
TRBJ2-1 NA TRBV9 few TGTGCCAGCAGCCCCGTGGAGAGCTCCTACAATGAGCAGTTCTTC CASSPVESSYNEQFF
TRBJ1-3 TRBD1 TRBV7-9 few TGTGCCAGCAGCACCGGGACAGATGGAAACACCATATATTTT CASSTGTDGNTIYF
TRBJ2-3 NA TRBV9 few TGTGCCAGCAGCGTAGTACACGGGGGTACAGATACGCAGTATTTT CASSVVHGGTDTQYF
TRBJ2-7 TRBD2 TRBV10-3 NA TGTGCCATCAGTGAGACCGGGACTAGCTACCCCCCAACCGAGCAGTACTTC CAISETGTSYPPTEQYF
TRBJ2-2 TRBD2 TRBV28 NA TGTGCCAGCAGTTTCGTGTCCGGGGGGAAGAACACCGGGGAGCTGTTTTTT CASSFVSGGKNTGELFF
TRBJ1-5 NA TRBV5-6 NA TGTGCCAGCAGCTTGGCAGGGGAAGGGGTTCAGCCCCAGCATTTT CASSLAGEGVQPQHF
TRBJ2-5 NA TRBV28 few TGTGCCAGCAGTTCGCCGGGTCCGCTGGAGACCCAGTACTTC CASSSPGPLETQYF
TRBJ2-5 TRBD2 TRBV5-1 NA TGCGCCAGCAGCACGGGACTAGCGGGAGTAGAGACCCAGTACTTC CASSTGLAGVETQYF
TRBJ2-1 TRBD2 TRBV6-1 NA TGTGCCAGCATTCCCTCTAGCGGGTACTACAATGAGCAGTTCTTC CASIPSSGYYNEQFF
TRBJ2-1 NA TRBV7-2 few TGTGCCAGCAGCGTCCGGGTTTACAATGAGCAGTTCTTC CASSVRVYNEQFF
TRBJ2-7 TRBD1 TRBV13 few TGTGCCAGCAGCTTAGTTCGGACAGGATCCTTCTTGCCCTACGAGCAGTACTTC CASSLVRTGSFLPYEQYF
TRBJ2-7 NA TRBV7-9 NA TGTGCCAGCAGCTTTTGGCCTGGGGACTTGACCTACGAGCAGTACTTC CASSFWPGDLTYEQYF
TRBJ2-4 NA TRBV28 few TGTGCCAGCACCTTGGGGGGGCGGAGGTCGTCCAAAAACATTCAGTACTTC CASTLGGRRSSKNIQYF
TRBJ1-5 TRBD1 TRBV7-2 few TGTGCCAGCAGCCCGTGGACAGGGGTTAGCAATCAGCCCCAGCATTTT CASSPWTGVSNQPQHF
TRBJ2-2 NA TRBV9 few TGTGCCAGCAGCCCGGCCGGGACTTCCCGTGGCGGGGAGCTGTTTTTT CASSPAGTSRGGELFF
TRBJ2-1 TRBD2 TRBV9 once TGTGCCAGCAGCGTTAGCGGGAGGGGAAAAGGGGAGCAGTTCTTC CASSVSGRGKGEQFF
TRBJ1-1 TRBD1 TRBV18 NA TGTGTCACTACAGGGGGCGATGGCACTGAAGCTTTCTTT CVTTGGDGTEAFF